This T cell receptor (beta chain) was documented in a study of T-cell memory formation after mild COVID-19 (dated by TCRdb to about 2021). About the investigation overall: TCR sequence clusters from the two donors were largely donor specific. Two young, previously healthy adult volunteers made up the cohort, one male and one female. In a couple of donors, T-cell clones that expanded and contracted after mild COVID-19 were tracked by sequencing TCRalpha and TCRbeta repertoires over time.

Points the paper makes about the study in general: Only a couple of mild cases were covered in the study, and larger cohorts including severe cases with pre-infection samples were considered necessary. Contracting CD4+ clones turned up mainly in the CM and EM memory subsets, whereas EMRA was where CD8+ clones were enriched. Some responding clones were found in pre-infection memory, which suggests that pre-existing cross-reactive memory T cells took part in the SARS-CoV-2 response. The second-wave clones that peaked on day 37 were not confirmed to be SARS-CoV-2 specific. Clones that contracted from day 15 to 85 showed balanced CD4/CD8 phenotypes, whereas a second wave of clones that expanded from day 15 to 37 leaned towards CD4+.

Only a few counts were recorded for this clonotype. Its antigen is not yet known. No much larger clone exists at a distance of one base, and base qualities are not known. The sequencer listed for this sample is Illumina NovaSeq 6000. TCRalpha and TCRbeta cDNA libraries were constructed by 5'RACE with constant-segment primers, with sample barcodes and unique molecular identifiers being introduced. RNA was extracted from every sample with Trizol reagent. Amplification of the libraries took two PCR steps, and the second step added a second sample barcode plus Illumina TruSeq adapters. Libraries were sequenced on an Illumina NovaSeq with 2 x 150 bp paired-end reads. Per the authors' processing: Reads were demultiplexed and collapsed into UMI-guided consensus sequences with migec v1.2.7. With mixcr v2.1.11, UMI consensuses were aligned to TRA and TRB V and J templates and assembled into clonotypes. A clonotype was counted as expanded or contracted only if both edgeR and NoisET called the change significant, with noise models trained on biological replicates. For edgeR calls, the cutoffs were a false discovery rate-adjusted p below 0.01 and a log2 fold-change threshold of 1. PCA with hierarchical clustering of max-normalized trajectories of the 1000 most abundant clonotypes was used as exploratory dynamics analysis. Separately sequenced CD4+ and CD8+ repertoires were used to assign the CD4 or CD8 phenotype of responding clones. The raw public data were reprocessed by TCRdb itself: fastp quality trimming at Q25, MiXCR clonotype calling, in-frame beta chains only. Identical CDR3 proteins give one entry, which carries the most common genes and DNA. TCRdb's processing, not the authors', yielded these V and J calls. This sample gives hundreds of thousands of distinct CDR3 sequences in total; about 20% of them show up just once. 9% to 15% of the sample belongs to the ten largest clones.

Ficoll-Paque density gradient centrifugation was used to isolate PBMCs. The germline V gene encodes CDR1 MNHEY and CDR2 SVGAGI. Trimming leaves V shorter by 4 bases and J shorter by 6 bases, with the junction holding 8 bases beyond the gene matches. From its cysteine to its phenylalanine, the CDR3 spans 16 amino acids. Only CDR3 DNA remains: 48 bases, in frame from the first base. Input material: PBMCs or a T cell subset sorted from them (not recorded which). Recombination connected TRBV6-5 to TRBJ2-3; TRBD2 fits 12 bases in the junction. The TCR comes from an adult woman who had mild COVID-19 (a few samples of this study predate the infection). The sample titles of this study are shuffled in the database, so cell type and time point are left out; the donor was told from shared clones. The bases read TGTGCCAGCAGTTTCTCCCTAGCGGGAGGGGTGGATACGCAGTATTTT. Translation gives CASSFSLAGGVDTQYF.